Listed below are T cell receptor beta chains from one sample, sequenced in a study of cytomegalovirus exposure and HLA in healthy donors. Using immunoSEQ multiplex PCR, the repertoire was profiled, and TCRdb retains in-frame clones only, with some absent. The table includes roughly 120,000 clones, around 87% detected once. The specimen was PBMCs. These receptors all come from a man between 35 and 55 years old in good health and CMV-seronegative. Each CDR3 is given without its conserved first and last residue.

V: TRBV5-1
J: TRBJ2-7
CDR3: ASSPGQGPGEQY

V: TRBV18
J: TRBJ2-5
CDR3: ASSPQSGGAETQY

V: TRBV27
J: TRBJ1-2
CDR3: ASSLVRDGGYT

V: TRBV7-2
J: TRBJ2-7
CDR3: ASSLGQGAYYEQY

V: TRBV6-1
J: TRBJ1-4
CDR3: ASTEGGSSNEKLF

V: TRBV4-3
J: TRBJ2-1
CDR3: ASSQDGLAGGYNEQF

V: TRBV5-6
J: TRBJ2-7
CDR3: ASSLVQGFSYEQY

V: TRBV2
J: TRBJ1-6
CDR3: ASSDRGYNSPLH

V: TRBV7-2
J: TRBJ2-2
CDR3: ASSLKGLAGTNTGELF

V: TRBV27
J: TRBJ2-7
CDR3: ASSPPPGDRIEQY

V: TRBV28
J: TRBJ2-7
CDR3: ASTDRPYEQY

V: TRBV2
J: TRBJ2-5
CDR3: ASSKGGGLETQY

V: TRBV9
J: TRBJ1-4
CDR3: ASSVSPGTGNEKLF

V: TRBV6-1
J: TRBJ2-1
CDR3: ASSTPGGEQF

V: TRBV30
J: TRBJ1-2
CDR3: AWLNRVINGGYT

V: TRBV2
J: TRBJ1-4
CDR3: ASSLLSNEKLF

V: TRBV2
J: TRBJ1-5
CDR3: ASSGRQDFSNQPQH

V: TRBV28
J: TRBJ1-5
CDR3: ASSERQGLHSNQPQH

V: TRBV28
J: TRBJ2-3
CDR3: ASIPPGKASTDTQY

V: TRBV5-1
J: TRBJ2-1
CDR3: ASSVGSPRDEQF

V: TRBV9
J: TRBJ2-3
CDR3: ASSPGGLQRDTQY

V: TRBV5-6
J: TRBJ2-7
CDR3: ASSSPGQGNEQY

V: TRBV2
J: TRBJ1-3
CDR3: ASKGTGGTGNTIY

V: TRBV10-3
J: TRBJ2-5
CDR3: AISGSVAGAQETQY

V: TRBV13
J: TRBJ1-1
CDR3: ASSPTRDRGVNTEAF

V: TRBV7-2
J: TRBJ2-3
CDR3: ASSYNRGGGTDTQY

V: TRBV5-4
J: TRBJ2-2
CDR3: ASSLASGGRYTGELF

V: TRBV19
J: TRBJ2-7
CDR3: ASEPGTGNYEQY

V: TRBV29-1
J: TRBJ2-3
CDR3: SLGGGGSDTQY

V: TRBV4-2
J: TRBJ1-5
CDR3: ASTPGEGLDPYSNQPQH

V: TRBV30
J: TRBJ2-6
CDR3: AWGGGSGANVLT

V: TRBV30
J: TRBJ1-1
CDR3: AWGDSMNTEAF

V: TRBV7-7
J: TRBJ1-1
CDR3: ASSADRNTEAF

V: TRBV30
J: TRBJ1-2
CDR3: AWSVTGAGGYT

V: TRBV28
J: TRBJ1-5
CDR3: ASSLSGALGGNQPQH

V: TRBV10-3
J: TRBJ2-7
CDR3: AISGLGGLYEQY

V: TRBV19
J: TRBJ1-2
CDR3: ASSMGTDNYGYT

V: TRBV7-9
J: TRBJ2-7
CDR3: ASSPRGPYEQY

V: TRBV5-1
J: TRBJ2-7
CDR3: ASSQGQGAPYEQY

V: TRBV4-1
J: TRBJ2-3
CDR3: ASSSQLDTQY

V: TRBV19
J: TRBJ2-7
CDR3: ASSGSGTAPHEQY

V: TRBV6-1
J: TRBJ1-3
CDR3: ASSDYRGGGNTIY

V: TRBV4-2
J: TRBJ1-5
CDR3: ASSQERAGYNQPQH

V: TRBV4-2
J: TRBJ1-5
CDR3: ASSPRLGQGGLNQPQH

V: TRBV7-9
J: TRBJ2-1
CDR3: ASMRYNEQF

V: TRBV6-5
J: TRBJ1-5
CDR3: ASSRTGNHQPQH

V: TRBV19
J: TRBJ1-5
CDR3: ASSTTGWNQPQH

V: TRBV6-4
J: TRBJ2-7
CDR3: ASSEGPGNEQY

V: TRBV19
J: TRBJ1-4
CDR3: ASSRNLATNEKLF

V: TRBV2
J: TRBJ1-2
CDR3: ASRTGQGFGYT

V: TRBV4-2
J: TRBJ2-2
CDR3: ASSPAGLAGNTGELF